These 2 T cell receptor beta chains originate from one sample sequenced in a study of regulatory T cells in long-lasting Graves disease. The time point here: newly diagnosed GD, antithyroid drugs for less than 3 months. Preparation of the TCR library used RNA extracted from PBMCs. Arm-PCR of CDR3 regions with iRepertoire HTBI primers generated TCR beta libraries. In TCRdb, the multiplex PCR reads were re-called with MiXCR into one record per CDR3 protein. This sample carries more than 400,000 distinct CDR3 sequences, roughly 15% of them seen once, and the ten largest clones take roughly a tenth. Separately, the same data were catalogued under a study of T cells in Graves' hyperthyroidism and ophthalmopathy.

Sequencing was performed on peripheral blood mononuclear cells (PBMCs), taken at new diagnosis, from a patient treated with antithyroid drugs. The origin of the receptors is a woman in her 30s with Graves disease.

This clonotype was seen ten or more times. The V gene is TRBV12-3 or TRBV12-4, the J gene TRBJ2-4; 14 bases align to TRBD2. V was pared by 9 bases and J by 5 bases, with 3 bases of the junction left unmatched. This CDR3 is 14 amino acids long. The CDR3: CASRGLAGENIQYF. The CDR3 nucleotides read TGTGCCAGTAGGGGACTAGCGGGAGAAAACATTCAGTACTTC.

This clonotype was observed a few times. This chain connects TRBV7-9 to TRBJ2-7; 8 bases are a match to TRBD2. Germline CDR1 reads SEHNR; CDR2 reads FQNEAQ (reference sequence). After removal of 5 bases from V and 4 bases from J, the junction contained 16 bases not matched to a gene. This CDR3 comprises 17 residues. The CDR3 sequence: CASSPGGGGSWAYEQYF. DNA of the CDR3: TGTGCCAGCAGCCCCGGGGGGGGCGGATCCTGGGCTTACGAGCAGTACTTC.